These 21 T cell receptor beta chains were sequenced from one sample in a study of CD8 T cells in ankylosing spondylitis (dated by TCRdb to 2016 to 2017). The library was made by 5' RACE. These reads were obtained on an Illumina HiSeq 2500. TCRdb applied fastp at Q25 and MiXCR to the public reads, then kept only in-frame beta chains. Each CDR3 protein gets just one entry, which takes the most common genes and DNA from the rows behind it. For this sample there are about 340,000 distinct CDR3 sequences; around 15% appear just once. The ten top clones hold roughly 1.1% of the sample. Sequencing was performed on blood, either unsorted or a sorted T cell fraction (not recorded which). The source is a male donor with ankylosing spondylitis or in good health (not recorded which).

There are many counts of this clonotype. This chain links TRBV5-1 with TRBJ2-3, with TRBD2 matching 16 bases. The CDR3 sequence is 17 residues long. Germline trimming cut 4 bases from V and 4 bases from J; bases unmatched to any gene: 6. Germline loops: CDR1 SGHRS, CDR2 YFSETQ. This CDR3 is CASSMGLAGGAADTQYF. The CDR3 DNA follows: TGCGCCAGCAGCATGGGACTAGCGGGAGGGGCCGCAGATACGCAGTATTTT.

The chain joins TRBV7-9 to TRBJ1-1; D possibly corresponds to TRBD1 (6 bases). Germline-derived CDR1 and CDR2 are SEHNR and FQNEAQ (reference sequence). The ends were cut back, 7 bases at V and 8 bases at J, with 17 bases in the middle. The CDR3 sequence is 13 residues long. The CDR3 loop is CASTIRGEGEAFF. The CDR3 coding sequence is TGTGCCAGCACCATTAGGGGGGAAGGGGAAGCTTTCTTT.

This chain links TRBV9 with TRBJ1-1; D might be TRBD1 (6 bases). This CDR3 is built from 15 residues. Trimming shortened V by 3 bases and J by 0 bases, and 12 bases separated the two germline ends. CDR1 and CDR2 from the germline V gene are SGDLS and YYNGEE. DNA of the CDR3: TGTGCCAGCAGCGGACGACAGGCCATGAACACTGAAGCTTTCTTT. Amino acids: CASSGRQAMNTEAFF.

The rearrangement uses TRBV29-1 and TRBJ2-1, with 10 positions matching TRBD1. Germline V gene data show CDR1 as SQVTM and CDR2 as ANQGSEA. This CDR3 contains 13 residues. Germline trimming cut 6 bases from V and 7 bases from J; bases unmatched to any gene: 6. The CDR3 sequence is CSVGGQGRNEQFF. The CDR3 region has the DNA TGCAGCGTGGGGGGACAGGGGAGGAATGAGCAGTTCTTC.

The CDR3 sequence is CSVALESSYNEQFF. CDR3 nucleotide sequence: TGCAGCGTTGCTTTGGAGTCCTCCTACAATGAGCAGTTCTTC. The chain couples TRBV29-1 to TRBJ2-1; D call uncertain. Trimming removed 4 bases at V and 0 bases at J, with 10 bases between. CDR1 is SQVTM, CDR2 ANQGSEA, per germline. The CDR3 spans 14 residues.

This clonotype was recorded at least ten times. This chain joins TRBV3-1 and TRBJ2-3; the D gene is possibly TRBD1 (7 bases). Germline lookup yields CDR1 LGHDT and CDR2 YNNKEL (reference sequence). Trimming took 6 bases from V and 5 from J, leaving 15 bases between them. The CDR3 length is 14 residues. CDR3 sequence reads: CASRPRGAGDTQYF. In DNA, the CDR3 is TGTGCCAGCAGACCCAGGGGGGCCGGAGATACGCAGTATTTT.

In this sample, this clonotype turned up a few times. J is TRBJ1-2 and V is TRBV3-1; weak D call: TRBD1 (6 bases). The germline V and J ends were trimmed by 1 base and 0 bases, with 9 bases remaining between them. The V gene's germline CDR1 is LGHDT and CDR2 YNNKEL (reference sequence). This CDR3 has 15 residues. CDR3 coding DNA: TGTGCCAGCAGCCAAGGGACAGCCACTAACTATGGCTACACCTTC. Its translation: CASSQGTATNYGYTF.

This chain connects TRBV7-9 to TRBJ1-4, with TRBD1 identical over 9 bases. The V and J ends lost 5 bases and 10 bases, in that order; junction bases with no gene match: 14. The CDR3 totals 16 residues. Germline CDR1 and CDR2: SEHNR and FQNEAQ (reference sequence). For the CDR3, the DNA is TGTGCCAGCAGCACCCAACAGGGGGCCGCAATAGGAAAACTGTTTTTT. Its translation is CASSTQQGAAIGKLFF.

V usage is TRBV5-6 and J usage is TRBJ1-6; no reliable D call. Germline values: CDR1 SGHDT, CDR2 YYEEEE. The CDR3 totals 16 residues. The V and J ends lost 4 bases and 3 bases respectively, with 14 bases between them. The CDR3 loop is CASSGPGRGYNSPLHF. In DNA form, the CDR3 reads TGTGCCAGCAGCGGGCCCGGGAGAGGCTATAATTCACCCCTCCACTTT.

This clonotype was picked up many times. This sequence joins TRBV5-1 and TRBJ1-1, with 9 bases that match TRBD1. The CDR3 extends over 16 amino acids. Germline CDR1 is SGHRS and CDR2 is YFSETQ. V shed 4 bases and J 6 bases; nucleotides not matched to a gene: 13. This CDR3 is CASSPSGTGRSAEAFF. CDR3 DNA sequence: TGCGCCAGCAGCCCCTCCGGGACAGGGAGGAGTGCTGAAGCTTTCTTT. The variable domain in full, completed from reference TRBV5-1 and TRBJ1-1, reads KAGVTQTPRYLIKTRGQQVTLSCSPISGHRSVSWYQQTPGQGLQFLFEYFSETQRNKGNFPGRFSGRQFSNSRSEMNVSTLELGDSALYLCASSPSGTGRSAEAFFGQGTRLTVV.

The V and J genes are TRBV10-3 and TRBJ2-2, with 7 bases aligning to TRBD2. CDR1 is ENHRY, CDR2 SYGVKD, per germline. This CDR3 comprises 17 residues. The junction had 6 bases not matched to a gene; V was cut back by 2 bases and J by 0 bases. The CDR3 DNA reads TGTGCCATCAGTGAGGGTTCTGCGGGGGCGAACACCGGGGAGCTGTTTTTT. Translating it yields CAISEGSAGANTGELFF.

This clonotype showed up just a few times. The rearrangement uses TRBV12-3 or TRBV12-4 and TRBJ2-1, with a weak D call TRBD1 (5 bases). V dropped 5 bases and J dropped 14 bases, with 16 bases sitting between them. The CDR3 is 12 residues long. Here the CDR3 reads CASSGSLVGEFF. CDR3 DNA sequence: TGTGCCAGCAGTGGAAGTTTAGTAGGGGAGTTCTTC.

The table lists this clonotype with many counts. An end of the junction differs from the germline gene, which may be a read error. The genes are TRBV12-3 or TRBV12-4 and TRBJ2-1; 8 bases agree with TRBD1. The length of the CDR3 is 14 residues. CDR3 bases: TGTGCCAGCAGCCGACAGGGGAGAACTCTCCCAGGGGACTTC. It yields the protein CASSRQGRTLPGDF.

The V call is TRBV29-1, the J call TRBJ2-1; D gene unclear. The CDR3 is made up of 15 amino acids. V gave up 5 bases and J gave up 0 bases, with 14 bases separating them. Germline V lookup: CDR1 SQVTM, CDR2 ANQGSEA. The CDR3 loop is CSVPLSGPSYNEQFF. The CDR3 DNA follows: TGCAGCGTTCCCCTCTCCGGGCCCTCCTACAATGAGCAGTTCTTC.

The sample holds a few counts of this clonotype. The CDR3, as DNA: TGCAGTGCTAGAGAGGGCTCAATGAACACCGGGGAGCTGTTTTTT. Translating it yields CSAREGSMNTGELFF. V usage is TRBV20-1 and J usage is TRBJ2-2; D gene uncertain. Germline V gene data show CDR1 as DFQATT and CDR2 as SNEGSKA (reference sequence). V gave up 0 bases and J gave up 1 base, with 9 bases separating them. This CDR3 has 15 residues.

In this sample, this clonotype turned up a few times. The rearrangement joins TRBV4-1 to TRBJ2-1, with a tentative D call TRBD2 (6 bases). V lost 1 base, J lost 3 bases, and 13 bases lay in between. The CDR3 is made up of 16 amino acids. Germline CDR1 and CDR2: MGHRA and YSYEKL. CDR3 sequence reads: CASSQAAQDYYNEQFF. The CDR3 DNA reads as TGCGCCAGCAGCCAAGCGGCGCAGGACTACTACAATGAGCAGTTCTTC.

This clonotype was seen a handful of times. This sequence joins TRBV5-1 and TRBJ1-1; no reliable D call. V lost 3 bases to trimming and J lost 3 bases, with 15 bases between them. This CDR3 spans 15 amino acids. Germline V CDR1 and CDR2: SGHRS, YFSETQ. The CDR3: CASSSNPGGYTEAFF. DNA of the CDR3: TGCGCCAGCAGCTCCAACCCTGGAGGGTACACTGAAGCTTTCTTT.

This clonotype showed up just a few times. This chain connects TRBV20-1 to TRBJ1-2; D remains ambiguous. From germline, CDR1 is DFQATT and CDR2 SNEGSKA (reference sequence). V was trimmed by 0 bases and J by 2 bases, leaving 10 bases between them. The CDR3 runs 14 residues. The CDR3 reads CSARDLGRNYGYTF. CDR3 DNA sequence: TGCAGTGCTAGAGATCTCGGGAGGAACTATGGCTACACCTTC.

The chain employs TRBV20-1 and TRBJ2-7, with 8 bases matching TRBD2. Germline V CDR1 and CDR2: DFQATT, SNEGSKA (reference sequence). This CDR3 contains 13 residues. After removal of 6 bases from V and 2 bases from J, the junction contained 6 bases not matched to a gene. The CDR3 DNA follows: TGCAGTGCCCTACCGACTAGCGCCTACGAGCAGTACTTC. The encoded protein is CSALPTSAYEQYF.

In this sample, this clonotype turned up a few times. The rearrangement joins TRBV3-1 to TRBJ2-1; a possible D gene is TRBD1 (6 bases). V lost 1 base and J 2 bases, leaving 6 bases between the germline ends. The germline gives CDR1 LGHDT, CDR2 YNNKEL (reference sequence). This CDR3 is 14 amino acids long. The CDR3 nucleotides read TGTGCCAGCAGCCAAGCAGGGGCCTACAATGAGCAGTTCTTC. Translating it yields CASSQAGAYNEQFF.

This clonotype came up a few times. The chain joins TRBV5-1 to TRBJ2-7, with D perhaps being TRBD1 or TRBD2 (5 bases each). This CDR3 has 19 amino acids. V lost 0 bases to trimming and J lost 0 bases, with 22 bases between them. The germline CDR1 and CDR2 sequences are SGHRS and YFSETQ. The CDR3 loop is CASSLGGSGKATFSYEQYF. The DNA of the CDR3 is TGCGCCAGCAGCTTGGGGGGGTCGGGTAAGGCCACCTTCTCCTACGAGCAGTACTTC.